A single sample gave rise to the 5 T cell receptor beta chains below, sequenced in a study of shared clonotypes between healthy human individuals. Clones were sequenced by immunoSEQ multiplex PCR, and TCRdb holds only the in-frame ones, with some missing. This sample has about 2.3 million clones, with approximately 93% found just once. Sequencing was done on a sample of naive CD4+ T cells from PBMCs. Sample subset: CD45RA+ positively selected. These TCRs come from a young man in good health. Some clones in this sample may be carry-over from other donors' samples.

The chain combines TRBV27 with TRBJ1-1; tentative D call: TRBD1 (6 bases). The V end was cut by 6 bases, the J end by 5 bases, with 25 bases between. Germline V gives CDR1 MNHEY, CDR2 SMNVEV (reference sequence). The CDR3 totals 17 residues. The CDR3: CASSRTAGEVLGTEAFF. CDR3 in DNA: TGTGCCAGCAGCCGGACAGCAGGGGAGGTACTAGGGACTGAAGCTTTCTTT.

The chain couples TRBV15 to TRBJ2-7, with D perhaps TRBD1 (5 bases). The germline gives CDR1 LNHNV, CDR2 YYDKDF (reference sequence). The germline V and J ends were trimmed by 4 bases and 2 bases, with 15 bases remaining between them. This CDR3 region has 15 residues. The CDR3 DNA reads as TGTGCCACCAGCAAATCGCGAGGACAACCCTACGAGCAGTACTTC. This codes for CATSKSRGQPYEQYF.

The chain couples TRBV7-2 to TRBJ2-3; the D is unclear. CDR1 and CDR2 (germline): SGHTA, FQGNSA. Trimming pared 0 bases from V and 5 bases from J, leaving 6 bases between. The CDR3 covers 13 residues. The CDR3 DNA reads as TGTGCCAGCAGCTTAGCGACCCGAGATACGCAGTATTTT. It encodes CASSLATRDTQYF.

The chain links TRBV19 to TRBJ1-5; 12 bases are shared with TRBD1. The trim removed 5 bases at V and 7 bases at J, leaving 12 bases unmatched. Germline CDR1 LNHDA, CDR2 SQIVND (reference sequence). CDR3 length: 17 residues. The DNA of the CDR3 is TGTGCCAGTAGTGACCGGGACAGGGGGCGGGCTGGGCAGCCCCAGCATTTT. As protein: CASSDRDRGRAGQPQHF.

The V call is TRBV27, the J call TRBJ2-5; possibly TRBD2 for D (5 bases). This CDR3 contains 18 residues. Germline-derived CDR1 and CDR2 are MNHEY and SMNVEV (reference sequence). The ends were cut back, 4 bases at V and 5 bases at J, with 26 bases in the middle. The CDR3 is CASSSQPDPRTRLETQYF. In DNA form, the CDR3 reads TGTGCCAGCAGTTCCCAACCCGACCCAAGGACTCGTCTGGAGACCCAGTACTTC.